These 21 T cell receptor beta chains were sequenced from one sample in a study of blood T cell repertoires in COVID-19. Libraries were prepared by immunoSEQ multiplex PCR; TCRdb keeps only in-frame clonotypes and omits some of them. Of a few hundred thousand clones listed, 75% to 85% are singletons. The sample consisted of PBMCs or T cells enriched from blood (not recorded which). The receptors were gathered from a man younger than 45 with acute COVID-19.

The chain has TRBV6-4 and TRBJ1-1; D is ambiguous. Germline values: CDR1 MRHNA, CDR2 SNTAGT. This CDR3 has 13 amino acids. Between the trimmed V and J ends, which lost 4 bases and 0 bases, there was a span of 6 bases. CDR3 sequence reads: CASSVRMNTEAFF. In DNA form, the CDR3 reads TGTGCCAGCAGTGTTCGTATGAACACTGAAGCTTTCTTT.

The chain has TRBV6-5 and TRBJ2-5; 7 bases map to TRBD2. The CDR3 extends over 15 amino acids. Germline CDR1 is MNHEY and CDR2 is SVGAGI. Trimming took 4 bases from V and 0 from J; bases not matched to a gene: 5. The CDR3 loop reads CASSFARGYQETQYF. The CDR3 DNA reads TGTGCCAGCAGTTTCGCGCGGGGGTACCAAGAGACCCAGTACTTC.

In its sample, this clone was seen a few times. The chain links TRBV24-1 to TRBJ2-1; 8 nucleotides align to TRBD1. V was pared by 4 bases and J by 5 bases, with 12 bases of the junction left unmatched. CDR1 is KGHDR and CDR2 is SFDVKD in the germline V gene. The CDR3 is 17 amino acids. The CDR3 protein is CATSEGAGGPGNNEQFF. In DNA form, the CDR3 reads TGTGCCACCAGTGAGGGAGCAGGGGGCCCCGGGAACAATGAGCAGTTCTTC.

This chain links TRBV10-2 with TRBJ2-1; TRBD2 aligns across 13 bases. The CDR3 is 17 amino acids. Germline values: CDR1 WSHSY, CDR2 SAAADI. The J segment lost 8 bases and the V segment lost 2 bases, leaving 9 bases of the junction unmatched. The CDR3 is CASSESQLAGGQHEQFF. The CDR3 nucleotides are TGCGCCAGCAGTGAGAGCCAACTAGCGGGGGGGCAGCATGAGCAGTTCTTC.

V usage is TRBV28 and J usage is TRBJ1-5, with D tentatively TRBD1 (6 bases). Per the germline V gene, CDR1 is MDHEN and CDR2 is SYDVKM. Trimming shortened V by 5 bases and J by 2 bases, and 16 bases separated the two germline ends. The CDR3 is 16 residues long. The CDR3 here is CASSPTGRGGNQPQHF. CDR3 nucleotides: TGTGCCAGCAGTCCGACAGGACGAGGGGGCAATCAGCCCCAGCATTTT.

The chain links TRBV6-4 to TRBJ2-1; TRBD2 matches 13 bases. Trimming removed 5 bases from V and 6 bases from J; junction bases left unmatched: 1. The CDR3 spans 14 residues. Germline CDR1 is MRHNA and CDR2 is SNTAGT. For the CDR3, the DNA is TGTGCCAGCAGTACTAGCGGGGGGGCCAATGAGCAGTTCTTC. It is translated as CASSTSGGANEQFF.

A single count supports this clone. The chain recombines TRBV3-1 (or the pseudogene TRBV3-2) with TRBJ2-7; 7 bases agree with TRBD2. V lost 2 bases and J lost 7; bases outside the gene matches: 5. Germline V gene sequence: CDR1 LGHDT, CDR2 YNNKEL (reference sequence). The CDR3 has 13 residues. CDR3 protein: CASSQREGREQYF. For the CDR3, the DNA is TGTGCCAGCAGCCAAAGGGAGGGGCGGGAGCAGTACTTC.

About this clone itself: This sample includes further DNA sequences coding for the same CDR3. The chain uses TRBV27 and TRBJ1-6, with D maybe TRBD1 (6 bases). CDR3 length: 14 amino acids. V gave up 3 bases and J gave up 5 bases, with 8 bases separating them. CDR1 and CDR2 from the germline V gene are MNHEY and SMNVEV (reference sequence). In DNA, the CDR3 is TGTGCCAGCAGTTTGGGACAAAATAATTCACCCCTCCACTTT. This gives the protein CASSLGQNNSPLHF.

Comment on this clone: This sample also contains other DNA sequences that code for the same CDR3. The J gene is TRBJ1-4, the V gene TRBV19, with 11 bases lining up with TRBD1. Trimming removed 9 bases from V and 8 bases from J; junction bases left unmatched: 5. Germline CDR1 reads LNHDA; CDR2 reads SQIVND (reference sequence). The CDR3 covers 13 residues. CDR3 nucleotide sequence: TGTGCCAGCCGGACAGGGGGCTACGAAAAACTGTTTTTT. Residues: CASRTGGYEKLFF.

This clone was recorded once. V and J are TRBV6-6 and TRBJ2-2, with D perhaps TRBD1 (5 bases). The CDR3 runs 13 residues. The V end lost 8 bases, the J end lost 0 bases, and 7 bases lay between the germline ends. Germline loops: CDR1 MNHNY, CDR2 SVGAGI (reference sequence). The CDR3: CASSDTNTGELFF. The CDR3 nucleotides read TGTGCCAGCTCGGACACGAACACCGGGGAGCTGTTTTTT.

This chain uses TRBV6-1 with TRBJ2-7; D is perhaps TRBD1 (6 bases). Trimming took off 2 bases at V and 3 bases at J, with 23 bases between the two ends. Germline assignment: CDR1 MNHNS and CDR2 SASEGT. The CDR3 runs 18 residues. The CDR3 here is CASSEKVRGGRPDYEQYF. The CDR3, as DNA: TGTGCCAGCAGTGAAAAAGTCCGAGGGGGACGGCCAGACTACGAGCAGTACTTC.

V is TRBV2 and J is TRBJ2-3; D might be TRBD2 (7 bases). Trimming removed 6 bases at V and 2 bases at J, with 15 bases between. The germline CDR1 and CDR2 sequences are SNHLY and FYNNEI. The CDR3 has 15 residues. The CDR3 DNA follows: TGTGCCAGCAGCGCCGGGGGGCAAAACACAGATACGCAGTATTTT. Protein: CASSAGGQNTDTQYF.

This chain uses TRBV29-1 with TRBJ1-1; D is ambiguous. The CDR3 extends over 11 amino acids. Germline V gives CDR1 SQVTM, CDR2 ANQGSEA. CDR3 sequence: CLSGSGTEAFF. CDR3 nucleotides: TGCCTCTCGGGGAGTGGCACTGAAGCTTTCTTT.

CDR3 loop: CASSLGARGTEAFF. The CDR3 DNA follows: TGCGCCAGCAGCTTGGGAGCCAGGGGGACGGAAGCTTTCTTT. The J gene is TRBJ1-1, the V gene TRBV5-1; 7 nucleotides match TRBD1. After removal of 0 bases from V and 8 bases from J, the junction contained 7 bases not matched to a gene. CDR1 and CDR2 (germline): SGHRS, YFSETQ. This CDR3 has 14 residues.

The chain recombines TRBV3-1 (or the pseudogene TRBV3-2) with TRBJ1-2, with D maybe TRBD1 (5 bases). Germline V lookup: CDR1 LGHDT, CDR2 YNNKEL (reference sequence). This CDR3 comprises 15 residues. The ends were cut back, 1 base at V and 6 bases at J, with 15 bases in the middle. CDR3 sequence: CASSQGGMGGDGYTF. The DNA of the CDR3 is TGTGCCAGCAGCCAAGGCGGTATGGGGGGTGATGGCTACACCTTC.

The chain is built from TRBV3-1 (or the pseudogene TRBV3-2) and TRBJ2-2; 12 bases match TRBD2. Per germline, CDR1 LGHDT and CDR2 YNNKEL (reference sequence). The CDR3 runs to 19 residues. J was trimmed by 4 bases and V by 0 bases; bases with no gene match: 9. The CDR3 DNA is TGTGCCAGCAGCCAAGAAAGCCTAGCGGGGGGGCCAGGCACCGGGGAGCTGTTTTTT. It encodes CASSQESLAGGPGTGELFF.

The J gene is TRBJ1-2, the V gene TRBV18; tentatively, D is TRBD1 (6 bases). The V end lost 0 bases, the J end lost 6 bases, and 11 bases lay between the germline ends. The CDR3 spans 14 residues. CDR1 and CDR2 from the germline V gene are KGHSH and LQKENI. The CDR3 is CASSPPNRANGYTF. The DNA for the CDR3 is TGTGCCAGCTCACCACCGAACAGGGCCAATGGCTACACCTTC.

The CDR3 coding sequence is TGTGCCTGGAGTGTAGGAGGAGGTCGGAACACCATATATTTT. Encoded protein: CAWSVGGGRNTIYF. V and J are TRBV30 and TRBJ1-3, with D uncertain. The CDR3 covers 14 residues. Per the germline V gene, CDR1 is GTSNPN and CDR2 is SVGIG (reference sequence). V was cut by 0 bases and J by 7 bases, with 13 bases left in between.

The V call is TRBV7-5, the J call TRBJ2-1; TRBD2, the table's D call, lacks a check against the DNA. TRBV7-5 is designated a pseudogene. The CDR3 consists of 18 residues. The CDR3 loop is CVRSLASSGGAAYNEQFF. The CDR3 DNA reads TGTGTCAGAAGCTTAGCGTCTAGCGGGGGGGCGGCCTACAATGAGCAGTTCTTC.

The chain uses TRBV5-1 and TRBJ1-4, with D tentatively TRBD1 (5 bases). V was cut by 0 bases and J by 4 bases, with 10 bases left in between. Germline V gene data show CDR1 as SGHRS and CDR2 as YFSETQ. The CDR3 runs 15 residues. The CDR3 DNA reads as TGCGCCAGCAGCTTGGGGGGCAGGGATAATGAAAAACTGTTTTTT. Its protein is CASSLGGRDNEKLFF.

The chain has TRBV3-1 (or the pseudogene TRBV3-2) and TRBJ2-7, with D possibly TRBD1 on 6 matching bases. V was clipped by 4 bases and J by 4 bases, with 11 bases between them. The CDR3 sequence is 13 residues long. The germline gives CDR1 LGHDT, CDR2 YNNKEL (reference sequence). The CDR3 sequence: CASSLIRGYEQYF. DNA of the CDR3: TGTGCCAGCAGCCTGATCAGGGGTTACGAGCAGTACTTC.